The T cell receptor beta chain described here comes from a study of shared clonotypes between healthy human individuals. Regarding the study as a whole: Shared clonotypes across all four donors exceeded non-shared ones in generation probability.

The investigators split CD4+ cells into a CD45RA+ naive subset and a CD45RA-negative memory subset. The repertoire was sequenced with immunoSEQ multiplex PCR; TCRdb's copy has only in-frame clones and lacks some. The top ten clones hold around 0.4% of a sample with around 2.5 million clones, 80% to 95% of them seen once. This clone was seen once. Its antigen remains unidentified. Germline V gene data show CDR1 as SGHVS and CDR2 as FQNEAQ. The CDR3 is made up of 15 amino acids. The germline V and J ends were trimmed by 4 bases and 0 bases, with 13 bases remaining between them. The chain uses TRBV7-8 and TRBJ2-7; D gene unclear. This TCR derives from a man aged 18 to 35 in good health. Some clones in this sample may be carry-over from other donors' samples. Sample: naive CD4+ T cells from PBMCs. Subset of the sample: CD45RA+ positively selected. As DNA, the CDR3 is TGTGCCAGCAGCTCAGCCCGGACGGCCTCCTACGAGCAGTACTTC. As protein: CASSSARTASYEQYF.